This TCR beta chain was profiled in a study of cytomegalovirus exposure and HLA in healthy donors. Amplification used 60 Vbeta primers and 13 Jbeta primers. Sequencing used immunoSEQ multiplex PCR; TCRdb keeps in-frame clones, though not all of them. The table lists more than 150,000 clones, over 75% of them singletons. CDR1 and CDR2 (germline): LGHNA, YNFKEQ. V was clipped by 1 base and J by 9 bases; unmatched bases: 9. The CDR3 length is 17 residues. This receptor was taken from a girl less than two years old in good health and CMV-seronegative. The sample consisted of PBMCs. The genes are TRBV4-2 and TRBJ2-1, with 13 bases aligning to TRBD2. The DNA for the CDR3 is TGTGCCAGCAGCCAAGTGACTAGCGGGAGGAGTAAAGGTGAGCAGTTCTTC. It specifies CASSQVTSGRSKGEQFF.